This T cell receptor beta chain was captured by sequencing in a study of blood T cell repertoires in COVID-19. Study summary: COVID-19 samples, acute and convalescent, were from the United States, Italy and Spain.

Authors' data handling: Amplification from reference gene primers served as the basis for estimated nucleated cell counts. The data were produced by immunoSEQ multiplex PCR, yet TCRdb's version contains in-frame clones alone and is incomplete. The V and J calls and the clone size are those of that table, but D and trimming were determined from the DNA. The sample has more than 250,000 clones, over 80% seen once. There are 11 residues in the CDR3. The V and J ends lost 6 bases and 3 bases respectively, with 9 bases between them. The germline CDR1 and CDR2 sequences are DFQATT and SNEGSKA (reference sequence).

The chain employs TRBV20-1 and TRBJ2-7; D is perhaps TRBD2 (6 bases). Material: peripheral blood. This sequence originates from a woman in her 50s with COVID-19, enrolled during active disease. The CDR3 DNA reads TGCAGTGCCGGGACTTTCTACGAGCAGTACTTC. Its translation is CSAGTFYEQYF.